This entry is about one T cell receptor beta chain. The antigen remains unidentified. This specimen comes from a study of T cell responses to AZD1222 COVID-19 vaccine. Using immunoSEQ multiplex PCR, the repertoire was profiled, and TCRdb retains in-frame clones only, with some absent. The sample has approximately 110,000 clones, around 94% seen once. Study-wide results and caveats: Baseline serology detected seropositivity in only six AZD1222 recipients.

The source material was peripheral blood, sampled on day 0 of AZD1222 vaccination. The receptor's source is an adult in good health.

CDR3 sequence: CASSPFLDRMSTEAFF. The CDR3 bases are TGTGCCAGCAGCCCATTCCTCGACCGCATGAGCACTGAAGCTTTCTTT. The V and J genes are TRBV4-2 and TRBJ1-1; D gene ambiguous. The CDR3 is made up of 16 amino acids. The germline V gene has CDR1 LGHNA and CDR2 YNFKEQ. The V end lost 4 bases, the J end lost 4 bases, and 19 bases lay between the germline ends.